The clone carrying this T cell receptor beta chain was seen many times. Its target is not known. This specimen belongs to a study of T-cell reconstitution after alpha-beta-depleted transplantation in children. Overall study results and limits: High day-60 TCRbeta diversity in some patients came from surviving recipient T cells and thymic progenitors. After transplant, at about two months, alpha-beta T cells were reportedly derived from several hundred expanded graft clones. The main origin of T-cell counts and diversity one year after transplant was newly produced T cells.

Unique molecular identifiers tagged the TCRbeta library. TCRdb passed the PCR reads through MiXCR, listing each CDR3 protein once. Found here are approximately 170,000 distinct CDR3 sequences, approximately 12% of them singletons; the top ten hold about 12%. The source material was PBMCs, sampled before TCRalphabeta/CD19-depleted stem cell transplant. This clonotype originated in a boy aged 2-15 years with acute myeloid leukemia, due to receive a stem cell transplant.

The CDR3 sequence is CSARDTSGQETQYF. CDR3 DNA sequence: TGCAGTGCTAGGGATACTAGCGGACAAGAGACCCAGTACTTC. The chain combines TRBV20-1 with TRBJ2-5, with 8 bases lining up with TRBD2. V lost 3 bases to trimming and J lost 2 bases; unmatched junction nucleotides: 5. Germline assignment: CDR1 DFQATT and CDR2 SNEGSKA (reference sequence). This CDR3 spans 14 amino acids.